This TCR beta chain appears in the sequencing data of a study of Tregs in tolerant kidney transplant recipients. Broader study findings: Biological reproducibility was not directly addressed in this study. The small number of patients limits these findings pending further validation.

This CDR3 comprises 15 residues. The V segment lost 3 bases and the J segment 6 bases; nucleotides outside the gene matches: 4. CDR1 is SGHVS and CDR2 is FQNEAQ in the germline V gene. This table comes from immunoSEQ multiplex PCR, and its TCRdb copy is limited to in-frame clones, with some not included. Seen here are some 250,000 clones, about 86% observed once, and the top ten hold around 0.6%. Regarding this clone: Its antigen is as yet unknown.

This clonotype was obtained from a human donor in good health. The specimen sequenced was CD4+ T cells from blood. J is TRBJ1-4 and V is TRBV7-8; 10 bases match TRBD1. The CDR3 DNA reads TGTGCCAGCAGCTTGCCGGGACAGGGGCATGAAAAACTGTTTTTT. It yields the protein CASSLPGQGHEKLFF.